These 20 T cell receptor beta chains originate from one sample sequenced in a study of PD-1 blockade in classical Hodgkin lymphoma (dated by TCRdb to the early 2020s). The time point label here, explained by the study, means: cycle 4 day 1 (C4D1), after about 6 weeks of nivolumab. All trial patients had relapsed after autologous stem cell transplantation, with cohorts A, B and C differing in prior brentuximab vedotin exposure. A Miltenyi CD4+ T cell isolation kit was used for magnetic negative selection to purify CD4+ T cells from thawed PBMCs. The library was made by the immunoSEQ multiplex PCR assay. TCRdb took this table from immuneACCESS and kept in-frame rearrangements with V and J called. Such tables lack part of the clones; where checked against another copy, unresolved V genes explain under half of the gap, and the rest is unexplained. The sample has 30,000 or so clones on record, 70% to 90% of them singletons. 0.4% to 0.5% of the sample rests with the top ten.

The specimen comprised CD4+ T cells from blood, sampled before the fourth cycle of nivolumab. The receptors derive from a human donor with classical Hodgkin lymphoma.

The chain has TRBV5-6 and TRBJ2-2; D unclear. Per the germline V gene, CDR1 is SGHDT and CDR2 is YYEEEE. The CDR3 runs to 15 residues. The germline V and J ends were trimmed by 4 bases and 0 bases, with 10 bases remaining between them. CDR3 DNA sequence: TGTGCCAGCAGCCTTCTTGGGCCGAACACCGGGGAGCTGTTTTTT. It translates to CASSLLGPNTGELFF.

CDR3 in DNA: TGTGCCAGCAGCGGGCCACAGGGTTTCGCTGGAAACACCATATATTTT. Its translation is CASSGPQGFAGNTIYF. V gene TRBV9 combines with J gene TRBJ1-3; TRBD1 is a possible D gene (6 bases). Germline-derived CDR1 and CDR2 are SGDLS and YYNGEE. Trimming took 3 bases from V and 2 from J, leaving 15 bases between them. This CDR3 contains 16 residues.

This chain connects TRBV4-1 to TRBJ1-5, with D possibly being TRBD1 (6 bases). Germline V gives CDR1 MGHRA, CDR2 YSYEKL. V was clipped by 0 bases and J by 7 bases, with 19 bases between them. The CDR3 is 17 residues long. Here the CDR3 DNA reads TGCGCCAGCAGCCAAGATCAGGATACAGGGATTGTACAGCCCCAGCATTTT. This codes for CASSQDQDTGIVQPQHF.

The chain has TRBV11-2 and TRBJ1-4, with D maybe TRBD1 (6 bases). The germline V gene encodes CDR1 SGHAT and CDR2 FQNNGV. The CDR3 runs 15 residues. Trimming shortened V by 6 bases and J by 0 bases, and 11 bases separated the two germline ends. Written as DNA, the CDR3 is TGTGCCAGCAGGGATTACAGGGCAACTAATGAAAAACTGTTTTTT. Its protein product is CASRDYRATNEKLFF.

This rearrangement joins TRBV6-5 to TRBJ2-7, with D unclear. The CDR3 is made up of 13 amino acids. Trimming removed 2 bases from V and 2 bases from J, with 7 bases in between. Germline values: CDR1 MNHEY, CDR2 SVGAGI. CDR3 in DNA: TGTGCCAGCAGTTACGGGCAAACCTACGAGCAGTACTTC. Translated, it gives CASSYGQTYEQYF.

The chain uses TRBV18 and TRBJ2-3; TRBD2 matches 7 bases. V was pared by 0 bases and J by 7 bases, with 10 bases of the junction left unmatched. CDR3 length: 16 residues. Germline V CDR1 and CDR2: KGHSH, LQKENI. Written as DNA, the CDR3 is TGTGCCAGCTCACCACCGTCGGGCGGGGGTAAAAATACGCAGTATTTT. Translated, it gives CASSPPSGGGKNTQYF.

The V and J genes are TRBV28 and TRBJ2-7, with D perhaps matching TRBD1 (6 bases). Germline values: CDR1 MDHEN, CDR2 SYDVKM. The CDR3 totals 14 residues. V lost 2 bases and J 5 bases, leaving 13 bases between the germline ends. DNA of the CDR3: TGTGCCAGCAGTTTAGCCCACAGGGTCAACGAGCAGTACTTC. Translated: CASSLAHRVNEQYF.

In its sample, this clone was seen once. This chain links TRBV10-2 with TRBJ2-4; 12 bases are a match to TRBD2. After removal of 7 bases from V and 2 bases from J, the junction contained 9 bases not matched to a gene. The CDR3 has 17 amino acids. Germline V CDR1 and CDR2: WSHSY, SAAADI. CDR3 region: CASKASGGAVTKNIQYF. The CDR3 bases are TGCGCCAGCAAGGCTAGCGGGGGGGCCGTAACCAAAAACATTCAGTACTTC.

The chain carries TRBV6-5 and TRBJ1-3; D is uncertain. V was pared by 3 bases and J by 0 bases, with 12 bases between. The germline CDR1 and CDR2 sequences are MNHEY and SVGAGI. The CDR3 is 16 residues long. The CDR3 nucleotides are TGTGCCAGCAGTTATTCCGTTCGGAGCTCTGGAAACACCATATATTTT. Its translation: CASSYSVRSSGNTIYF.

CDR3 amino acids: CASSELLNTIYF. The CDR3, as DNA: TGTGCCAGCAGTGAACTCCTCAACACCATATATTTT. The chain joins TRBV6-1 to TRBJ1-3; D call uncertain. Germline loops: CDR1 MNHNS, CDR2 SASEGT. The CDR3 has 12 residues. V lost 2 bases and J lost 7, with 6 bases in between.

This chain uses TRBV4-1 with TRBJ1-2; D may be TRBD1 (5 bases). Germline CDR1 and CDR2: MGHRA and YSYEKL. V gave up 3 bases and J gave up 3 bases, with 11 bases separating them. The CDR3 extends over 14 amino acids. This CDR3 reads CASSQPGAYYGYTF. Here the CDR3 DNA reads TGCGCCAGCAGCCAGCCCGGGGCCTACTATGGCTACACCTTC.

The chain couples TRBV7-9 to TRBJ2-3, with 10 bases matching TRBD2. Per the germline V gene, CDR1 is SEHNR and CDR2 is FQNEAQ (reference sequence). The CDR3 is 19 residues long. The V and J ends lost 6 bases and 6 bases, in that order; junction bases with no gene match: 21. The CDR3 DNA reads as TGTGCCAGCAGAGAAAGCCTAGCGGGGGAGGCCATAGGAAGGGATACGCAGTATTTT. The encoded protein is CASRESLAGEAIGRDTQYF.

V gene TRBV18 combines with J gene TRBJ1-4; D call uncertain. There are 18 residues in the CDR3. Germline V lookup: CDR1 KGHSH, CDR2 LQKENI. V was shortened by 9 bases and J by 4 bases, with 27 bases between the two germline ends. CDR3 DNA: TGTGCCAGTTATCACGTATCGACCCCGCTCGGGCTTAATGAAAAACTGTTTTTT. Protein product: CASYHVSTPLGLNEKLFF.

V is TRBV28 and J is TRBJ1-1; no clear D gene. CDR1 is MDHEN and CDR2 is SYDVKM in the germline V gene. With 1 base removed from V and 1 base from J, the gap between germline ends came to 4 bases. CDR3 length: 13 amino acids. The DNA of the CDR3 is TGTGCCAGCAGTTTATACCAGAACACTGAAGCTTTCTTT. Its protein is CASSLYQNTEAFF.

The V call is TRBV6-5, the J call TRBJ1-4; D gene unclear. CDR1 and CDR2 (germline): MNHEY, SVGAGI. The CDR3 sequence is 14 residues long. V lost 2 bases to trimming and J lost 8 bases, with 12 bases between them. The CDR3 spells CASSYLTTGEKLFF. CDR3 DNA: TGTGCCAGCAGTTACCTCACAACGGGGGAAAAACTGTTTTTT.

DNA of the CDR3: TGCGCCAGCAGTGAGTTGGGGAGAAAAGCTCGATCGAATGAGCAGTTCTTC. Amino acid sequence: CASSELGRKARSNEQFF. V usage is TRBV10-1 and J usage is TRBJ2-1; D is perhaps TRBD2 (5 bases). Germline CDR1 WNHNN, CDR2 SYGVQD (reference sequence). V was clipped by 1 base and J by 7 bases, with 20 bases between them. The CDR3 is 17 amino acids.

CDR3 coding DNA: TGTGCCAGCTCACCGTCGGGACTGGTGGGAGAGACCCAGTACTTC. Protein product: CASSPSGLVGETQYF. The rearrangement joins TRBV18 to TRBJ2-5, with a weak D call TRBD2 (6 bases). Germline-derived CDR1 and CDR2 are KGHSH and LQKENI. Trimming stripped 3 bases from V and 4 bases from J, with 15 bases between. The CDR3 totals 15 residues. The whole variable domain, remainder taken from reference TRBV18 and TRBJ2-5, is NAGVMQNPRHLVRRRGQEARLRCSPMKGHSHVYWYRQLPEEGLKFMVYLQKENIIDESGMPKERFSAEFPKEGPSILRIQQVVRGDSAAYFCASSPSGLVGETQYFGPGTRLLVL.

This clone was recorded a few times. The chain uses TRBV28 and TRBJ1-5, with TRBD1 matching 8 bases. V lost 6 bases to trimming and J lost 1 base; unmatched junction nucleotides: 5. This CDR3 spans 15 amino acids. The germline CDR1 and CDR2 sequences are MDHEN and SYDVKM. CDR3 in amino acids: CASRSGGASNQPQHF. The CDR3 DNA reads as TGTGCCAGCAGATCAGGGGGCGCGAGCAATCAGCCCCAGCATTTT.

The CDR3 loop is CASSRTGETNTGELFF. The CDR3 DNA reads as TGTGCCAGCTCACGGACGGGGGAGACGAACACCGGGGAGCTGTTTTTT. This chain uses TRBV18 with TRBJ2-2, with D tentatively TRBD2 (6 bases). Per germline, CDR1 KGHSH and CDR2 LQKENI. This CDR3 is built from 16 residues. V was shortened by 4 bases and J by 0 bases, with 12 bases between the two germline ends.

The genes are TRBV15 and TRBJ2-5, with D uncertain. Per the germline V gene, CDR1 is LNHNV and CDR2 is YYDKDF (reference sequence). CDR3 length equals 12 residues. V lost 9 bases and J lost 7, with 15 bases in between. CDR3 loop: CATSPALGTQYF. The CDR3, as DNA: TGTGCCACGAGTCCGGCCCTGGGGACCCAGTACTTC.